This T cell receptor beta chain was identified in a study of molecular identifiers for immune sequencing clone quantification. Study outcomes and limitations: Clones that exceeded 20 RNA copies held over 97% of effector molecules, yet under 1% in naive cells.

Between the trimmed V and J ends, which lost 4 bases and 5 bases, there was a span of 14 bases. CDR3 length equals 14 residues. Germline-derived CDR1 and CDR2 are PRHDT and FYEKMQ (reference sequence). Sorted naive CD8 T cells, about 17,000 to 1,000,000, were sequenced from 10%, 30% or 50% RNA. Note on this clonotype: Antigen unknown.

Methods described previously were used for bulk TCR libraries, and listed TCR primers were applied. TCRdb redid the calling of the PCR reads with MiXCR, one entry per CDR3 protein. The data contain more than 550,000 distinct CDR3 sequences, about 25% of them singletons. Sequenced material: naive CD8+ T cells from blood, with Jurkat cell RNA spiked in. Subset defined: FACS-sorted CD8+CD4-CCR7+CD45RA+ naive T cells. The chain uses TRBV13 and TRBJ2-5; D may be TRBD1 (6 bases). The clonotype was recovered from a human donor in good health. Some libraries in this study had Jurkat cell RNA spiked in. CDR3 DNA: TGTGCCAGCAGCTCGGGGACAAACTGGGAGACCCAGTACTTC. Amino acid sequence: CASSSGTNWETQYF.